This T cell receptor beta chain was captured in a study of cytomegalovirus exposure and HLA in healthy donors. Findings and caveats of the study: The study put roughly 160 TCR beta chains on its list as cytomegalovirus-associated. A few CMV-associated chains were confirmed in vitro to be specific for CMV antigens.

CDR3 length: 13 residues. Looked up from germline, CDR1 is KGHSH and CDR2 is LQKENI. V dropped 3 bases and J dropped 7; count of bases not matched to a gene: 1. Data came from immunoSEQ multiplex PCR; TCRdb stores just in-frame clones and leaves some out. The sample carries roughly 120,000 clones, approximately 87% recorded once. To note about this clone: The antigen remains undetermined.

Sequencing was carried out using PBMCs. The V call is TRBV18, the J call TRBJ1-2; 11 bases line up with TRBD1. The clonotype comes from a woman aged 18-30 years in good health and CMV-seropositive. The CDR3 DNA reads TGTGCCAGCTCACCTGGGACAGGGGGTGGCTACACCTTC. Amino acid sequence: CASSPGTGGGYTF.